A single sample is the source of the 25 T cell receptor beta chains below, sequenced in a study of blood T cell repertoires in COVID-19. TCRdb's table, derived via immunoSEQ multiplex PCR, lists solely in-frame clones and lacks some. In the table there are some 180,000 clones, about 80% of which are singletons. The sample consisted of peripheral blood. All receptors derive from a human donor in a cohort sampled during active COVID-19.

V and J are TRBV3-1 (or the pseudogene TRBV3-2) and TRBJ2-7; D unresolved. With 0 bases removed from V and 2 bases from J, the gap between germline ends came to 8 bases. The CDR3 consists of 14 residues. CDR1 and CDR2 (germline): LGHDT, YNNKEL (reference sequence). The CDR3 DNA sequence: TGTGCCAGCAGCCAAGAGTTAGCTACCTACGAGCAGTACTTC. Its translation: CASSQELATYEQYF.

This clone turned up a few times. This chain uses TRBV12-5 with TRBJ2-3; D ambiguous. Trimming removed 2 bases at V and 1 base at J, with 7 bases between. The length of the CDR3 is 14 residues. Germline V gene sequence: CDR1 LGHNT, CDR2 FRNRAP. CDR3 DNA sequence: TGTGCTAGTGGTTTGTCTGCGCGCACAGATACGCAGTATTTT. This encodes CASGLSARTDTQYF.

The CDR3, as DNA: TGCGCCAGCAGCTTGACCCAATTAGGAGGTGACTATGGCTACACCTTC. Protein sequence: CASSLTQLGGDYGYTF. V usage is TRBV5-1 and J usage is TRBJ1-2; D is uncertain. Trimming removed 1 base at V and 3 bases at J, with 16 bases between. Per germline, CDR1 SGHRS and CDR2 YFSETQ. This CDR3 is built from 16 residues. Based on the CDR3 plus reference TRBV5-1 and TRBJ1-2, the full variable domain is KAGVTQTPRYLIKTRGQQVTLSCSPISGHRSVSWYQQTPGQGLQFLFEYFSETQRNKGNFPGRFSGRQFSNSRSEMNVSTLELGDSALYLCASSLTQLGGDYGYTFGSGTRLTVV.

Only one count was recorded for this clone. This sequence joins TRBV7-6 and TRBJ1-5; tentative D call: TRBD1 (6 bases). The CDR3 loop spans 15 amino acids. Germline CDR1 is SGHVS and CDR2 is FNYEAQ. The V end was cut by 1 base, the J end by 7 bases, with 14 bases between. CDR3 residues: CASSLDTGSGQPQHF. DNA of the CDR3: TGTGCCAGCAGCTTAGATACAGGGTCTGGACAGCCCCAGCATTTT.

This clone was detected once. The gene calls are TRBV4-2 and TRBJ1-6, with D possibly being TRBD1 (6 bases). This CDR3 comprises 15 residues. V was trimmed by 2 bases and J by 6 bases, leaving 11 bases between them. Germline CDR1 and CDR2: LGHNA and YNFKEQ. CDR3 residues: CASSQTTGFNSPLHF. Written as DNA, the CDR3 is TGTGCCAGCAGCCAAACAACAGGGTTTAATTCACCCCTCCACTTT.

This clone was seen just once. The rearrangement joins TRBV2 to TRBJ2-2; D is possibly TRBD2 (5 bases). This CDR3 is 20 amino acids long. Germline lookup yields CDR1 SNHLY and CDR2 FYNNEI. V lost 3 bases and J lost 6, with 29 bases in between. The DNA for the CDR3 is TGTGCCAGCAGTGATTTGTACTCTGACCTAAACACTAGAAGGTCCGGGGAGCTGTTTTTT. Protein product: CASSDLYSDLNTRRSGELFF.

The V gene is TRBV9, the J gene TRBJ2-2; 12 bases align to TRBD1. This CDR3 is 16 amino acids long. Per the germline V gene, CDR1 is SGDLS and CDR2 is YYNGEE. J lost 6 bases, V lost 2 bases, and 5 bases had no gene match. CDR3 in DNA: TGTGCCAGCAGCGTCCGGGACAGGGGGCAATCCGGGGAGCTGTTTTTT. This encodes CASSVRDRGQSGELFF.

This rearrangement joins TRBV3-1 (or the pseudogene TRBV3-2) to TRBJ1-2; 8 positions match TRBD1. The CDR3 extends over 14 amino acids. Looked up from germline, CDR1 is LGHDT and CDR2 is YNNKEL (reference sequence). Unmatched junction bases numbered 0, after V lost 1 base and J lost 2 bases. The chain's CDR3 is CASSQGQGNYGYTF. The CDR3 region has the DNA TGTGCCAGCAGCCAAGGACAGGGGAACTATGGCTACACCTTC.

V gene TRBV7-2 combines with J gene TRBJ1-1; TRBD1 matches 7 bases. Germline CDR1 SGHTA, CDR2 FQGNSA. With 2 bases clipped from V and 2 bases from J, the junction kept 5 bases outside the gene matches. The CDR3 loop spans 15 amino acids. CDR3 nucleotides: TGTGCCAGCAGCTTATTACAGGGGACAAACACTGAAGCTTTCTTT. Translating it yields CASSLLQGTNTEAFF.

The chain employs TRBV11-3 and TRBJ2-1; 9 positions agree with TRBD1. The CDR3 length is 13 residues. Per the germline V gene, CDR1 is SGHNT and CDR2 is YENEEA. Unmatched junction bases numbered 2, after V lost 3 bases and J lost 8 bases. CDR3 DNA sequence: TGTGCCAGCAGCTTGGGACAGGGAGATGAGCAGTTCTTC. It specifies CASSLGQGDEQFF.

J is TRBJ2-3 and V is TRBV6-1; 7 nucleotides match TRBD2. The junction had 3 bases not matched to a gene; V was cut back by 1 base and J by 5 bases. This CDR3 is built from 14 residues. CDR1 and CDR2 from the germline V gene are MNHNS and SASEGT. The CDR3 sequence is CASSEVSSGDTQYF. The CDR3 nucleotides read TGTGCCAGCAGTGAAGTGTCTAGCGGAGATACGCAGTATTTT.

The chain combines TRBV28 with TRBJ2-7; 7 bases fit TRBD1. The V and J ends lost 4 bases and 12 bases, in that order; junction bases with no gene match: 18. The length of the CDR3 is 15 residues. Germline-derived CDR1 and CDR2 are MDHEN and SYDVKM. CDR3 bases: TGTGCCAGCAGTTCATCCGGGACAGTCTACCTCTCTTTGTACTTC. This sequence encodes CASSSSGTVYLSLYF.

The chain uses TRBV6-5 and TRBJ2-1; 10 positions agree with TRBD2. CDR1 is MNHEY, CDR2 SVGAGI, per germline. Trimming cost V 7 bases and J 6 bases; bases outside gene matches: 6. This CDR3 has 14 residues. The CDR3 protein is CASTVSGGANEQFF. CDR3 nucleotides: TGTGCCAGCACCGTAAGCGGGGGGGCCAATGAGCAGTTCTTC.

The rearrangement links TRBV18 to TRBJ1-6; 10 nucleotides line up with TRBD1. Germline loops: CDR1 KGHSH, CDR2 LQKENI. The CDR3 length is 20 residues. J lost 0 bases, V lost 8 bases, and 16 bases had no gene match. In DNA form, the CDR3 reads TGTGCCAGCCACATCCGGGGGGACAGGGGAAGAGGCTCCTATAATTCACCCCTCCACTTT. Translation gives CASHIRGDRGRGSYNSPLHF.

This chain uses TRBV11-3 with TRBJ2-1, with 9 bases that match TRBD2. Trimming removed 1 base from V and 3 bases from J; junction bases left unmatched: 4. In germline, CDR1 is SGHNT, CDR2 YENEEA. The length of the CDR3 is 16 residues. The CDR3 nucleotides are TGTGCCAGCAGCTTAGCTAGCGGGGCGGTCTACAATGAGCAGTTCTTC. It encodes CASSLASGAVYNEQFF.

Here the CDR3 reads CASRGDSPCILLDGYTF. CDR3 nucleotides: TGTGCCAGCAGGGGGGACAGTCCTTGTATCCTCTTGGATGGCTACACCTTC. This chain links TRBV6-4 with TRBJ1-2; 7 bases are a match to TRBD1. CDR1 is MRHNA and CDR2 is SNTAGT in the germline V gene. Germline trimming cut 6 bases from V and 6 bases from J; bases unmatched to any gene: 19. The CDR3 is 17 residues long.

The chain couples TRBV7-7 to TRBJ2-5; TRBD2 agrees at 8 bases. Germline CDR1 reads SSHAT; CDR2 reads FNYEAQ (reference sequence). The CDR3 consists of 14 residues. The V gene end was trimmed by 5 bases and the J gene end by 5 bases; junction bases not matched to a gene: 7. CDR3 sequence (DNA): TGTGCCAGCAGCCCCCGGGCTAGCGGGGAGACCCAGTACTTC. Its protein is CASSPRASGETQYF.

This clone was counted once. The rearrangement joins TRBV6-5 to TRBJ1-3; 9 nucleotides line up with TRBD1. Germline-derived CDR1 and CDR2 are MNHEY and SVGAGI. J gave up 3 bases and V 0 bases, and 3 bases lay outside the gene matches. There are 16 residues in the CDR3. The CDR3: CASSYSGQGSGNTIYF. CDR3 DNA sequence: TGTGCCAGCAGTTACTCTGGACAGGGGAGTGGAAACACCATATATTTT.

The chain couples TRBV12-3 or TRBV12-4 to TRBJ2-7; 7 bases line up with TRBD2. The CDR3 extends over 13 amino acids. Trimming cost V 3 bases and J 2 bases; bases outside gene matches: 1. CDR3 DNA sequence: TGTGCCAGCAGTTTGGCGGGAGCCTACGAGCAGTACTTC. Encoded protein: CASSLAGAYEQYF.

This chain uses TRBV7-7 with TRBJ1-1; 7 nucleotides agree with TRBD1. From germline, CDR1 is SSHAT and CDR2 FNYEAQ (reference sequence). The V segment lost 5 bases and the J segment 3 bases; nucleotides outside the gene matches: 12. The CDR3 loop spans 16 amino acids. The CDR3 loop reads CASSPLGGSMDTEAFF. CDR3 DNA sequence: TGTGCCAGCAGCCCGCTAGGGGGCTCAATGGACACTGAAGCTTTCTTT.

This rearrangement joins TRBV5-4 to TRBJ1-6; 9 nucleotides align to TRBD1. Germline V CDR1 and CDR2: SGHNT, YYREEE (reference sequence). Unmatched junction bases numbered 13, after V lost 0 bases and J lost 6 bases. The CDR3 extends over 19 amino acids. CDR3: CASSLAGNRGQLGNSPLHF. The CDR3 DNA follows: TGTGCCAGCAGCTTGGCCGGCAACAGGGGGCAGCTCGGTAATTCACCCCTCCACTTT.

V is TRBV6-5 and J is TRBJ2-1, with 10 bases that match TRBD2. V dropped 11 bases and J dropped 9; count of bases not matched to a gene: 13. The CDR3 totals 14 residues. Germline values: CDR1 MNHEY, CDR2 SVGAGI. The DNA of the CDR3 is TGTGCCGCAGGGGGGACTAGCGCTATAGGTGAGCAGTTCTTC. Translation gives CAAGGTSAIGEQFF.

The chain joins TRBV10-1 to TRBJ1-2; TRBD1 might be the D (6 bases). The germline V gene has CDR1 WNHNN and CDR2 SYGVQD (reference sequence). The CDR3 runs 13 residues. Trimming removed 10 bases from V and 2 bases from J, with 14 bases in between. The chain's CDR3 is CAILYRANYGYTF. In nucleotides, the CDR3 is TGCGCCATACTATACAGGGCGAACTATGGCTACACCTTC.

The rearrangement uses TRBV4-1 and TRBJ2-7; the D is unclear. Deletions cut 0 bases from V and 0 bases from J, with 12 bases between. The CDR3 has 16 amino acids. The germline gives CDR1 MGHRA, CDR2 YSYEKL. Here the CDR3 DNA reads TGCGCCAGCAGCCAAGAGTGGCGGTTTTACTCCTACGAGCAGTACTTC. It specifies CASSQEWRFYSYEQYF.

The table lists this clone with a count of one. The V call is TRBV3-1 (or the pseudogene TRBV3-2), the J call TRBJ1-6; D is ambiguous. This CDR3 region has 13 residues. The V gene's germline CDR1 is LGHDT and CDR2 YNNKEL (reference sequence). Trimming stripped 2 bases from V and 7 bases from J, with 6 bases between. Written as DNA, the CDR3 is TGTGCCAGCAGCCAACAGAGGAATTCACCCCTCCACTTT. This sequence encodes CASSQQRNSPLHF.